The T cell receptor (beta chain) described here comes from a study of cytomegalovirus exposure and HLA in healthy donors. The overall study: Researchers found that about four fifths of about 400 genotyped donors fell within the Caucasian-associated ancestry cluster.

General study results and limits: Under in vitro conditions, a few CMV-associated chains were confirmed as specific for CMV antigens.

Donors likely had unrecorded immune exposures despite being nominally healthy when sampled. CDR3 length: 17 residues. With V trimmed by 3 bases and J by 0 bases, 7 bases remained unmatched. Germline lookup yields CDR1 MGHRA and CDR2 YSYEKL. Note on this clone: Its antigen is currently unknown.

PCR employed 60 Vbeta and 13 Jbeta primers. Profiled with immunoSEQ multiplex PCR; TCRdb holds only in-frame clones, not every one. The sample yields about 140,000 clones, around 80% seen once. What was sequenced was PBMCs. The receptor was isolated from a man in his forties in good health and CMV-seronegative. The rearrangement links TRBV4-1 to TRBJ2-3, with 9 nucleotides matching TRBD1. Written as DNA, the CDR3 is TGCGCCAGCAGCCATTCGGACAGGGGACCGAGCACAGATACGCAGTATTTT. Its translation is CASSHSDRGPSTDTQYF.